This entry features one T cell receptor beta chain sequence. Sequenced by immunoSEQ multiplex PCR; TCRdb stores in-frame clones only, minus some. The repertoire consists of about 71,000 clones, with roughly 91% occurring once and the leading ten covering 3.4%. This CDR3 is 15 amino acids long. Germline V CDR1 and CDR2: SQVTM, ANQGSEA. The V end was cut by 0 bases, the J end by 1 base, with 10 bases between. This sample was taken from a study of PD-L1 blockade in urothelial cancer. The wider study: The study started patients on atezolizumab at some point between 2013 and 2014, giving 1,200 mg intravenously every 3 weeks.

The sequence was collected from a man aged 55 to 70 with urothelial cancer. Sequencing was performed on PBMCs, taken around atezolizumab (anti-PD-L1) treatment. This chain links TRBV29-1 with TRBJ2-4; D possibly corresponds to TRBD1 (5 bases). The CDR3 coding sequence is TGCAGCGTTGAAGAGGCAGGGAAGGCCAAAAACATTCAGTACTTC. Translation: CSVEEAGKAKNIQYF.